This section outlines one TCR beta chain sequence together with its context. Its antigen target is currently unknown. Qualities for individual bases were not recorded, and no much larger clone is one base off. These data come from a study of tumor and adjacent non-tumor tissue in lung cancer (dated by TCRdb to the late 2010s). For context, the study as a whole: Patients with adenocarcinoma (12), squamous cell carcinoma (2) and small cell lung cancer (1) were included in the cohort. Bulk TCRbeta repertoires were compared between lung tumor tissue and matched distant non-tumor lung tissue obtained from under 18 lung cancer patients. TCRbeta CDR3 sequencing was performed on roughly 32 paired specimens, with one tumor sample and one normal lung sample collected per patient. Among the approximately 15 patients, ages ranged from about 31 to 76 years, roughly 10 were men and 5 were women, and disease was TNM stage I to III. Sequencing generated a total of about 130,000,000 productive TCRbeta reads, averaging around 4.2 million reads per sample.

The cysteine opens and the phenylalanine closes a CDR3 of 13 amino acids. Here the CDR3 DNA is all that survives: 39 bases in frame from base 1. V is pared back by 9 bases and J by 8 bases, with 19 bases lying between the germline termini. CDR1 SEHNR and CDR2 FQNEAQ were looked up in the germline V gene (reference sequence). RNA was extracted from bulk unsorted tissue and checked for quality with a NanoDrop ND-1000 and an Agilent 2100. Donors were newly diagnosed lung cancer patients admitted for thoracic surgery in China between August and November 2014, without prior chemotherapy. Patients with previous radiotherapy or chemotherapy, or with another concurrent cancer, were excluded from the study. Pieces of surgical tissue measuring about 1-2 cm3 were kept in RNAlater solution and held at -80 degrees C until needed. Beyond this particular receptor, the publication reports: The cohort had only about 15 patients, and the authors noted that larger samples and more detailed clinical data are needed. The sequencing platform is not named in the methods, and unique molecular identifiers are not mentioned. The top 100 clones accounted for a significantly larger cumulative portion of the repertoire in normal lung than in tumor tissue. TCR diversity was significantly higher in younger patients, and greater tumor TCR diversity was associated with shorter overall survival and shorter disease-free survival. Because peripheral blood was not sequenced, blood TCRbeta repertoires in the lung cancer patients of the study were not examined. TCR diversity (inverse Simpson) was significantly higher in tumor than in normal lung tissue (roughly 430 vs 170, P = 0.0075, Mann-Whitney U test).

The library relied on multiplex PCR. TCRdb records Illumina HiSeq 2500 as the sequencer. TCRbeta libraries were constructed through three rounds of nested PCR with primers (Table S4) according to protocols adapted from ARM-PCR. Before sequencing, PCR products of 200-500 bp were excised from the gel and purified with the QIAquick gel extraction kit. Per the source publication's procedure: Reads were cleaned with Trimmomatic, merged with FLASH into complete CDR3 sequences, and assigned to V(D)J germline segments with MiTCR. Clonal diversity was calculated as the inverse Simpson's index using VDJtools. A read counted as productive if the sequence was in-frame and lacked a premature stop codon. TCRdb took the public reads, trimmed them with fastp at Q25, ran MiXCR for clone calling and kept in-frame beta chains. Rows are unified per CDR3 protein, each entry keeping the most common DNA and genes. These V and J calls are TCRdb output, not the study's own analysis. This sample is represented by about 85,000 distinct CDR3 sequences; 61% of them were singletons. Clones ranked in the top ten supply 15% of the sample.

The rearrangement combines TRBV7-9 with TRBJ1-2; no D gene can be assigned with confidence. The sequenced material came from lung tumor tissue. The sequence was obtained from a man between 65 and 85 years old with non-small cell lung cancer. The CDR3 region has the sequence CASSHTIGNGYTF. The base sequence is TGTGCCAGTAGCCACACCATAGGGAACGGCTACACCTTC.